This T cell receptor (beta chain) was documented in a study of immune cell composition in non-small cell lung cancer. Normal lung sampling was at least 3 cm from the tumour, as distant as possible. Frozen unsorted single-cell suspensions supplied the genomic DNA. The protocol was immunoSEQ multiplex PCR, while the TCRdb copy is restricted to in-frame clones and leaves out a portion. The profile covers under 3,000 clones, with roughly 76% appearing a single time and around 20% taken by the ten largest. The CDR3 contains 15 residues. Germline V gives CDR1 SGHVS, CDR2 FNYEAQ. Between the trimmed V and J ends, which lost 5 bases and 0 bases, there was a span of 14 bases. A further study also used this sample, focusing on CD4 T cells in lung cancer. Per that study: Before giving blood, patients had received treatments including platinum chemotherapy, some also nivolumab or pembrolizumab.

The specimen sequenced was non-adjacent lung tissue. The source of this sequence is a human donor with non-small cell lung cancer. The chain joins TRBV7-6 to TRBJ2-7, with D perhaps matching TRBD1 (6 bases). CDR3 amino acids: CASSLVGTTSYEQYF. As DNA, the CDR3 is TGTGCCAGCAGCCTAGTGGGGACAACCTCCTACGAGCAGTACTTC.